This T cell receptor beta chain was documented in a study of cytomegalovirus exposure and HLA in healthy donors. The PCR employed 60 Vbeta primers together with 13 Jbeta primers. TCRdb keeps only in-frame clones here, not all; method: immunoSEQ multiplex PCR. The data show 97,000 or so clones, with around 68% seen just once and 4.8% held by the top ten. For this donor, CMV serostatus was not recorded. The junction had 3 bases not matched to a gene; V was cut back by 2 bases and J by 1 base. The CDR3 is 15 amino acids. Germline lookup yields CDR1 MNHNY and CDR2 SVGAGI (reference sequence). Study-level results: An Asian-associated ancestry cluster reportedly showed fewer N-insertions than the approximately 600-donor mean in a later analysis.

Notes on this clone: Antigen unknown.

The sequence was collected from a human donor in good health. The genes are TRBV6-6 and TRBJ1-1; the match to TRBD1 covers 8 bases. What was sequenced was PBMCs. CDR3 amino acids: CASSYQDRANTEAFF. DNA for the CDR3: TGTGCCAGCAGTTACCAGGACAGGGCGAACACTGAAGCTTTCTTT.